The rows below give T cell receptor beta chains drawn from one sample of a study of stem cell transplantation in POMP-related autoinflammatory disease. Sequencing used immunoSEQ multiplex PCR; TCRdb keeps in-frame clones, though not all of them. The sample holds some 29,000 clones, about 91% seen once. Sequencing used CD4+ T cells from PBMCs, obtained before stem cell transplantation. All receptors derive from a human donor with POMP-related autoinflammation and immune dysregulation (PRAID). The CDR3 runs from the conserved cysteine through the conserved F or W. Fields, in order: J gene, D gene, clone size, V gene, CDR3 DNA, CDR3 protein. D genes are given only for firm matches. Clone sizes are given selectively: once, few, many, or a class where the clone is expanded.

J gene: TRBJ1-2; D gene: -; clone size: few; V gene: TRBV6-1; CDR3 DNA: TGTGCCAGCATCCAAATACAGGGATATGGCTACACCTTC; CDR3 protein: CASIQIQGYGYTF
J gene: TRBJ1-5; D gene: TRBD1; clone size: few; V gene: TRBV4-1; CDR3 DNA: TGCGCCAGCAGCCAACGGACAGGGAGCAATCAGCCCCAGCATTTT; CDR3 protein: CASSQRTGSNQPQHF
J gene: TRBJ2-3; D gene: TRBD2; clone size: -; V gene: TRBV5-6; CDR3 DNA: TGTGCCAGCAGCTTGTCGATAGCGGGAGGGCCTTTCGGAGATACGCAGTATTTT; CDR3 protein: CASSLSIAGGPFGDTQYF
J gene: TRBJ1-1; D gene: -; clone size: -; V gene: TRBV27; CDR3 DNA: TGTGCCAGCAGTCACTCCGGGACACTTATACGGACTGAAGCTTTCTTT; CDR3 protein: CASSHSGTLIRTEAFF
J gene: TRBJ1-1; D gene: -; clone size: -; V gene: TRBV20-1; CDR3 DNA: TGCAGTGCGCCGGATTACACTGAAGCTTTCTTT; CDR3 protein: CSAPDYTEAFF
J gene: TRBJ2-5; D gene: -; clone size: -; V gene: TRBV5-1; CDR3 DNA: TGCGCCAGCAGCTTGCCAGGGCAAGAGACCCAGTACTTC; CDR3 protein: CASSLPGQETQYF
J gene: TRBJ2-1; D gene: TRBD2; clone size: -; V gene: TRBV5-1; CDR3 DNA: TGCGCCAGCAGCCCGGGACTAGCGGGAAACAATGAGCAGTTCTTC; CDR3 protein: CASSPGLAGNNEQFF
J gene: TRBJ2-5; D gene: TRBD2; clone size: -; V gene: TRBV4-1; CDR3 DNA: TGCGCCAGCAGCCAAGGACTAGCGGGAGAGACCCAGTACTTC; CDR3 protein: CASSQGLAGETQYF
J gene: TRBJ2-7; D gene: -; clone size: -; V gene: TRBV6-1; CDR3 DNA: TGTGCCAGCAGTGAAGCCCAGGGTTCTTCTTACGAGCAGTACTTC; CDR3 protein: CASSEAQGSSYEQYF
J gene: TRBJ2-1; D gene: TRBD2; clone size: -; V gene: TRBV7-3; CDR3 DNA: TGTGCCAGCAGCTCCCCCGGTCTAGCGGATAATGAGCAGTTCTTC; CDR3 protein: CASSSPGLADNEQFF
J gene: TRBJ1-1; D gene: -; clone size: few; V gene: TRBV6-6; CDR3 DNA: TGTGCCAGCAGTCGCCGGGACGGCCGTGAAGCTTTCTTT; CDR3 protein: CASSRRDGREAFF
J gene: TRBJ1-1; D gene: -; clone size: -; V gene: TRBV14; CDR3 DNA: TGTGCCAGCAGCCAAGCACTGCGAAGGACTGAAGCTTTCTTT; CDR3 protein: CASSQALRRTEAFF
J gene: TRBJ2-7; D gene: -; clone size: few; V gene: TRBV2; CDR3 DNA: TGTGCCAGCAGTGAGAGAGGCTACGAGCAGTACTTC; CDR3 protein: CASSERGYEQYF
J gene: TRBJ2-1; D gene: -; clone size: -; V gene: TRBV7-8; CDR3 DNA: TGTGCCAGCAGCTTAACTGTAAGCTCCTACAATGAGCAGTTCTTC; CDR3 protein: CASSLTVSSYNEQFF
J gene: TRBJ1-1; D gene: -; clone size: -; V gene: TRBV5-4; CDR3 DNA: TGTGCCAGCAGTTCAGAGCTTAAGAACACTGAAGCTTTCTTT; CDR3 protein: CASSSELKNTEAFF
J gene: TRBJ2-4; D gene: TRBD2; clone size: once; V gene: TRBV5-1; CDR3 DNA: TGCGCCAGCAGCTTGGAGCTAGGGACTAGTCACATTCAGTACTTC; CDR3 protein: CASSLELGTSHIQYF
J gene: TRBJ2-5; D gene: TRBD2; clone size: -; V gene: TRBV19; CDR3 DNA: TGTGCCAGTAGTATACTAGCGGGGGAGACCCAGTACTTC; CDR3 protein: CASSILAGETQYF
J gene: TRBJ2-1; D gene: TRBD2; clone size: -; V gene: TRBV4-1; CDR3 DNA: TGCGCCAGCAGCCAAGGGGTGGGACTAGCGACCTACAATGAGCAGTTCTTC; CDR3 protein: CASSQGVGLATYNEQFF
J gene: TRBJ1-3; D gene: -; clone size: few; V gene: TRBV11-2; CDR3 DNA: TGTGCCAGCAGCCACAGACGAAACACCATATATTTT; CDR3 protein: CASSHRRNTIYF
J gene: TRBJ2-1; D gene: TRBD2; clone size: -; V gene: TRBV6-5; CDR3 DNA: TGTGCCAGCAGTTACTCGAGGACTAGCGGGGACAATGAGCAGTTCTTC; CDR3 protein: CASSYSRTSGDNEQFF
J gene: TRBJ2-1; D gene: TRBD1; clone size: -; V gene: TRBV5-1; CDR3 DNA: TGCGCCAGCAGCCCCGGGACAGATTACTACAATGAGCAGTTCTTC; CDR3 protein: CASSPGTDYYNEQFF
J gene: TRBJ2-7; D gene: TRBD1; clone size: -; V gene: TRBV7-6; CDR3 DNA: TGTGCCAGCAGCTTAGCAGGGACAGGGTCCTACGAGCAGTACTTC; CDR3 protein: CASSLAGTGSYEQYF